The present T cell receptor (beta chain) was sequenced within a study of Ad26.COV2.S vaccination and SARS-CoV-2 variants. Indicated treatment: around 19 received Ad26.COV2.S at low or high dose, single or two shots; several received placebo; per-sample allocation not given. Each sample was drawn 63 days after the first injection (of vaccine or placebo). An Ad26 vector expressing Wuhan-strain SARS-CoV-2 spike constituted the vaccine. Method: immunoSEQ multiplex PCR; TCRdb's copy keeps in-frame clones and lacks some. The sample has 350,000 to 450,000 clones, roughly four fifths seen once. This TCR was recovered from a person aged 18-65 years who received the Ad26.COV2.S COVID-19 vaccine or a placebo. Sequenced here: peripheral blood, sampled in a trial of Ad26.COV2.S vaccine versus placebo.

This chain's CDR3 is CASSPVGQGFTEAFF. Here the CDR3 DNA reads TGTGCCAGCTCTCCCGTTGGACAGGGATTCACTGAAGCTTTCTTT. The chain recombines TRBV18 with TRBJ1-1; 8 bases are shared with TRBD1. The CDR3 is 15 amino acids. V trimming: 6 bases; J trimming: 4 bases; junction bases outside the gene matches: 10. The germline gives CDR1 KGHSH, CDR2 LQKENI.